This entry lists 16 T cell receptor beta chains sequenced from one sample in a study of blood T cell repertoires in COVID-19. TCRdb keeps only in-frame clones here, not all; method: immunoSEQ multiplex PCR. The sample lists tens of thousands of clones, roughly 90% occurring once. The material sequenced was peripheral blood. The receptors originated from a man older than 75 in a cohort sampled during active COVID-19.

The CDR3 sequence is CASSRTGGDYGYTF. The CDR3 nucleotides read TGTGCCAGCAGCCGGACAGGGGGAGACTATGGCTACACCTTC. V and J are TRBV3-1 (or the pseudogene TRBV3-2) and TRBJ1-2; 10 bases agree with TRBD1. J lost 3 bases, V lost 4 bases, and 2 bases had no gene match. The germline V gene has CDR1 LGHDT and CDR2 YNNKEL (reference sequence). This CDR3 spans 14 amino acids.

As for this clone: Sequence at one end of the junction differs from germline and may be a read error. The chain recombines TRBV7-9 with TRBJ1-2; D is unresolved. The CDR3 length is 10 residues. Germline V CDR1 and CDR2: SEHNR, FQNEAQ (reference sequence). The CDR3 region has the DNA TGTGCCAGCAGCAACTACGGCTACACCTTC. Its protein is CASSNYGYTF. Based on the CDR3 plus reference TRBV7-9 and TRBJ1-2, the full variable domain is DTGVSQNPRHKITKRGQNVTFRCDPISEHNRLYWYRQTLGQGPEFLTYFQNEAQLEKSRLLSDRFSAERPKGSFSTLEIQRTEQGDSAMYLCASSNYGYTFGSGTRLTVV.

This CDR3 reads CASSNTGGQGNQPQHF. The CDR3 DNA reads TGTGCCAGCAGCAATACAGGGGGGCAGGGCAATCAGCCCCAGCATTTT. The chain couples TRBV7-9 to TRBJ1-5; 8 positions agree with TRBD1. Per germline, CDR1 SEHNR and CDR2 FQNEAQ (reference sequence). V trimming: 5 bases; J trimming: 2 bases; junction bases outside the gene matches: 8. The CDR3 covers 16 residues.

V gene TRBV27 combines with J gene TRBJ2-3; TRBD2 matches at 9 bases. Looked up from germline, CDR1 is MNHEY and CDR2 is SMNVEV (reference sequence). With V trimmed by 5 bases and J by 6 bases, 9 bases remained unmatched. CDR3 length: 15 amino acids. Here the CDR3 reads CASSPKAGGPDTQYF. The CDR3 DNA follows: TGTGCCAGCAGTCCGAAGGCGGGGGGGCCGGATACGCAGTATTTT.

V usage is TRBV7-8 and J usage is TRBJ2-5, with 9 bases lining up with TRBD2. The CDR3 spans 16 residues. Germline assignment: CDR1 SGHVS and CDR2 FQNEAQ. J was trimmed by 3 bases and V by 5 bases; bases with no gene match: 10. CDR3 protein: CASSNGPSGGKETQYF. DNA of the CDR3: TGTGCCAGCAGCAACGGGCCAAGCGGGGGGAAAGAGACCCAGTACTTC. Together with reference TRBV7-8 and TRBJ2-5, the CDR3 gives the full variable domain: GAGVSQSPRYKVAKRGQDVALRCDPISGHVSLFWYQQALGQGPEFLTYFQNEAQLDKSGLPSDRFFAERPEGSVSTLKIQRTQQEDSAVYLCASSNGPSGGKETQYFGPGTRLLVL.

This clone was observed a few times. J is TRBJ1-6 and V is TRBV3-1 (or the pseudogene TRBV3-2), with D unresolved. V lost 0 bases, J lost 9 bases, and 9 bases lay in between. CDR1 is LGHDT and CDR2 is YNNKEL in the germline V gene (reference sequence). This CDR3 region has 14 residues. The CDR3 nucleotides read TGTGCCAGCAGCCAAGATCATGAGTTTTCACCCCTCCACTTT. Translated, it gives CASSQDHEFSPLHF.

The chain couples TRBV7-6 to TRBJ1-4; 10 bases line up with TRBD1. CDR1 SGHVS and CDR2 FNYEAQ come from the germline V gene. V lost 5 bases, J lost 4 bases, and 7 bases stayed unmatched. The CDR3 totals 16 residues. The CDR3 sequence is CASSKRTGGHNEKLFF. The DNA of the CDR3 is TGTGCCAGCAGCAAGAGGACAGGGGGTCATAATGAAAAACTGTTTTTT. The full variable domain, rest sourced from reference TRBV7-6 and TRBJ1-4, is GAGVSQSPRYKVTKRGQDVALRCDPISGHVSLYWYRQALGQGPEFLTYFNYEAQQDKSGLPNDRFSAERPEGSISTLTIQRTEQRDSAMYRCASSKRTGGHNEKLFFGSGTQLSVL.

The chain recombines TRBV5-1 with TRBJ2-1, with 13 bases matching TRBD2. Germline CDR1 reads SGHRS; CDR2 reads YFSETQ. The V segment lost 6 bases and the J segment 5 bases; nucleotides outside the gene matches: 5. The CDR3 length is 15 residues. The CDR3 protein is CASTKGLAGDNEQFF. Here the CDR3 DNA reads TGCGCCAGCACCAAAGGACTAGCGGGGGACAATGAGCAGTTCTTC.

The rearrangement joins TRBV7-3 to TRBJ2-7, with 8 bases matching TRBD2. V was clipped by 2 bases and J by 3 bases; unmatched bases: 3. The V gene's germline CDR1 is SGHTA and CDR2 FQGTGA. CDR3 length equals 14 residues. CDR3 sequence reads: CASSLGLAGYEQYF. The DNA of the CDR3 is TGTGCCAGCAGCTTAGGGCTAGCGGGCTACGAGCAGTACTTC.

Here the CDR3 DNA reads TGTGCCAGCAGCCCCAGGGACAGGGAAGAGACCCAGTACTTC. Translated, it gives CASSPRDREETQYF. The rearrangement uses TRBV3-1 (or the pseudogene TRBV3-2) and TRBJ2-5; 9 nucleotides line up with TRBD1. The V gene's germline CDR1 is LGHDT and CDR2 YNNKEL (reference sequence). CDR3 length: 14 amino acids. V gave up 4 bases and J gave up 3 bases; unmatched junction bases: 3.

V and J are TRBV5-1 and TRBJ1-2, with D possibly TRBD1 on 6 matching bases. Germline V CDR1 and CDR2: SGHRS, YFSETQ. The CDR3 extends over 16 amino acids. With 2 bases removed from V and 1 base from J, the gap between germline ends came to 15 bases. The CDR3 DNA is TGCGCCAGCAGCTTCGGGGGGGCGCCTCTTAACTATGGCTACACCTTC. This sequence encodes CASSFGGAPLNYGYTF.

This clone was seen only a few times. The chain combines TRBV3-1 (or the pseudogene TRBV3-2) with TRBJ1-6; TRBD1 aligns across 8 bases. This CDR3 has 14 residues. The V gene's germline CDR1 is LGHDT and CDR2 YNNKEL (reference sequence). J gave up 10 bases and V 3 bases, and 5 bases lay outside the gene matches. The CDR3 DNA reads TGTGCCAGCAGCCAGGCCCGGACAGGGTCACCCCTCCACTTT. Amino acid sequence: CASSQARTGSPLHF.

This rearrangement joins TRBV24-1 to TRBJ2-1; 8 bases fit TRBD2. V was pared by 3 bases and J by 0 bases, with 3 bases of the junction left unmatched. The CDR3 loop spans 16 amino acids. Germline CDR1 KGHDR, CDR2 SFDVKD. CDR3 amino acids: CATSDASGGSYNEQFF. DNA of the CDR3: TGTGCCACCAGTGATGCGAGCGGGGGCTCCTACAATGAGCAGTTCTTC.

This chain uses TRBV6-5 with TRBJ1-1, with D maybe TRBD1 (6 bases). V lost 2 bases, J lost 5 bases, and 18 bases lay in between. The CDR3 covers 16 residues. The germline CDR1 and CDR2 sequences are MNHEY and SVGAGI. CDR3 DNA sequence: TGTGCCAGCAGTTACACCCGGGGAGGGGGGCTTACTGAAGCTTTCTTT. Protein sequence: CASSYTRGGGLTEAFF.

The chain is built from TRBV18 and TRBJ1-6, with D possibly matching TRBD1 (5 bases). The germline CDR1 and CDR2 sequences are KGHSH and LQKENI. Trimming shortened V by 2 bases and J by 5 bases, and 13 bases separated the two germline ends. The CDR3 length is 16 residues. CDR3 in amino acids: CASSPSGRGNNSPLHF. DNA of the CDR3: TGTGCCAGCTCACCATCAGGGCGGGGAAATAATTCACCCCTCCACTTT.

The gene calls are TRBV4-3 and TRBJ2-1; possibly TRBD1 for D (6 bases). V lost 0 bases and J lost 5, with 17 bases in between. CDR3 length equals 17 residues. Germline V gives CDR1 LGHNA, CDR2 YSLEER. CDR3 sequence reads: CASSQDSAATGDNEQFF. The CDR3 nucleotides are TGCGCCAGCAGCCAAGATTCGGCCGCGACAGGCGACAATGAGCAGTTCTTC.